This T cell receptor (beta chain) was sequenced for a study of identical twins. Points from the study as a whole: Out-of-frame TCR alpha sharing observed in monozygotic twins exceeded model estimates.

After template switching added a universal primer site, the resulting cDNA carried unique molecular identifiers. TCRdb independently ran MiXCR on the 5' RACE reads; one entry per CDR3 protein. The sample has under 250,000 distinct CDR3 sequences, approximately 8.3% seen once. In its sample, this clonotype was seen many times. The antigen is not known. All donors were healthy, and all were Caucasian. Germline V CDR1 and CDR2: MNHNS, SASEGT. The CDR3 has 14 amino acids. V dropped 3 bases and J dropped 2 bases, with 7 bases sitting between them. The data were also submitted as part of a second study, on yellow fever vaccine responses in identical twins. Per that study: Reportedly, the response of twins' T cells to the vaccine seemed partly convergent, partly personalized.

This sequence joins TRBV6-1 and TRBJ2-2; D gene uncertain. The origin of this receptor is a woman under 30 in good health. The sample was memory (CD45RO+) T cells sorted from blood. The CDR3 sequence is CASSELRNTGELFF. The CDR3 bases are TGTGCCAGCAGTGAGCTCAGAAACACCGGGGAGCTGTTTTTT.